Presented here are 14 T cell receptor beta chains from one specimen sequenced in a study of cytomegalovirus exposure and HLA in healthy donors. Clones were read by immunoSEQ multiplex PCR, and TCRdb kept only the in-frame ones, dropping some. This sample has approximately 120,000 clones; over 90% occur once, and the top ten carry roughly 1.2%. Sequencing input: PBMCs. These receptors were taken from a woman aged 18-30 years in good health and CMV-seronegative.

This clone was observed once. The chain has TRBV11-2 and TRBJ2-5, with unresolved D. Trimming removed 4 bases from V and 9 bases from J, with 15 bases in between. Germline V CDR1 and CDR2: SGHAT, FQNNGV. The CDR3 is 13 residues long. In DNA, the CDR3 is TGTGCCAGCAGCTCCGAGCCCACGATCTCCCAGTACTTC. Translation: CASSSEPTISQYF.

The V and J genes are TRBV11-2 and TRBJ2-2; 7 nucleotides match TRBD1. The junction had 17 bases not matched to a gene; V was cut back by 5 bases and J by 5 bases. Germline loops: CDR1 SGHAT, CDR2 FQNNGV. This CDR3 is built from 18 residues. The CDR3 DNA reads as TGTGCCAGCAGCACGGGGCCTATAACGACAGGGAGAACCGGGGAGCTGTTTTTT. Encoded protein: CASSTGPITTGRTGELFF.

The chain is built from TRBV5-1 and TRBJ2-3; D possibly corresponds to TRBD1 (5 bases). CDR1 and CDR2 (germline): SGHRS, YFSETQ. The CDR3 spans 14 residues. The V gene lost 6 bases and the J gene lost 2 bases, with 13 bases spanning the gap. CDR3 region: CASTADSYTDTQYF. Here the CDR3 DNA reads TGCGCCAGCACCGCCGACAGTTACACAGATACGCAGTATTTT.

The chain carries TRBV2 and TRBJ1-1; TRBD1 aligns across 8 bases. Germline V gene sequence: CDR1 SNHLY, CDR2 FYNNEI. The CDR3 length is 12 residues. The V gene end was trimmed by 6 bases and the J gene end by 11 bases; junction bases not matched to a gene: 8. CDR3 bases: TGTGCCAGCAGATCCGGCAGGGGGCTCGCTTTCTTT. Its translation is CASRSGRGLAFF. Using reference TRBV2 and TRBJ1-1 for the parts outside the CDR3, the full variable domain is EPEVTQTPSHQVTQMGQEVILRCVPISNHLYFYWYRQILGQKVEFLVSFYNNEISEKSEIFDDQFSVERPDGSNFTLKIRSTKLEDSAMYFCASRSGRGLAFFGQGTRLTVV.

The CDR3 nucleotides are TGTGCCAGCAGTTCGGGGGGGGCCGGATACGAGCAGTACTTC. Encoded protein: CASSSGGAGYEQYF. The chain recombines TRBV27 with TRBJ2-7, with 8 bases aligning to TRBD2. The germline V gene encodes CDR1 MNHEY and CDR2 SMNVEV (reference sequence). The ends lost 4 bases at V and 4 bases at J; junction bases unmatched: 6. The CDR3 has 14 residues.

The gene calls are TRBV7-2 and TRBJ2-7; D is perhaps TRBD1 (6 bases). The germline V gene encodes CDR1 SGHTA and CDR2 FQGNSA. The V and J ends lost 5 bases and 7 bases respectively, with 21 bases between them. The CDR3 loop spans 15 amino acids. CDR3 DNA: TGTGCCAGCAGCCCGCTACAGGGACCGAGAGGGGAGCAGTACTTC. Residues: CASSPLQGPRGEQYF.

V is TRBV2 and J is TRBJ1-1; TRBD1 matches 8 bases. Germline V lookup: CDR1 SNHLY, CDR2 FYNNEI. After removal of 5 bases from V and 0 bases from J, the junction contained 11 bases not matched to a gene. CDR3 size: 17 residues. The CDR3 loop reads CASSRSGQGIMNTEAFF. CDR3 DNA sequence: TGTGCCAGCAGTCGATCAGGACAGGGAATTATGAACACTGAAGCTTTCTTT.

V usage is TRBV5-4 and J usage is TRBJ1-1, with a tentative D call TRBD1 (5 bases). This CDR3 spans 17 amino acids. Germline lookup yields CDR1 SGHNT and CDR2 YYREEE (reference sequence). V was shortened by 3 bases and J by 4 bases, with 22 bases between the two germline ends. CDR3 bases: TGTGCCAGCAGCTCCGGGGGGACTTCGGGGGTTGTCACTGAAGCTTTCTTT. Translating gives CASSSGGTSGVVTEAFF.

This clone has only a few counts. V and J are TRBV12-2 and TRBJ2-4; TRBD2 is the table's D call, not checked against the DNA. TRBV12-2 is deemed a pseudogene. The length of the CDR3 is 21 residues. CDR3 bases: TGTGCAAGTCGCATACCTGCGCGGGGAAGACTAGCGGGGGGACCCCAAAACATTCAGTACTTC. Its translation: CASRIPARGRLAGGPQNIQYF.

The genes are TRBV29-1 and TRBJ1-2; D may be TRBD1 (5 bases). The germline V gene has CDR1 SQVTM and CDR2 ANQGSEA. V lost 4 bases, J lost 6 bases, and 9 bases lay in between. There are 11 residues in the CDR3. The CDR3 nucleotides are TGCAGCGTTGGAGTAGGGGATGGCTACACCTTC. It encodes CSVGVGDGYTF.

CDR3 protein: CASSLDREGAGELFF. CDR3 DNA: TGCGCCAGCAGCTTGGACAGGGAGGGGGCCGGGGAGCTGTTTTTT. The V and J genes are TRBV5-1 and TRBJ2-2, with D maybe TRBD2 (7 bases). The CDR3 covers 15 residues. Trimming shortened V by 0 bases and J by 6 bases, and 12 bases separated the two germline ends. The germline CDR1 and CDR2 sequences are SGHRS and YFSETQ.

The CDR3 region is CASSMFPGGAETQYF. In DNA form, the CDR3 reads TGTGCCAGTAGTATGTTCCCAGGGGGCGCGGAGACCCAGTACTTC. The V gene is TRBV19, the J gene TRBJ2-5, with TRBD1 matching over 8 bases. V shed 3 bases, J shed 5 bases, and the junction held 8 bases outside the gene matches. Germline V gene lookup returns CDR1 LNHDA and CDR2 SQIVND (reference sequence). CDR3 length equals 15 residues.

The V and J genes are TRBV19 and TRBJ2-7; D is possibly TRBD1 (6 bases). This CDR3 spans 14 amino acids. Germline V gives CDR1 LNHDA, CDR2 SQIVND (reference sequence). V lost 1 base and J 2 bases, leaving 9 bases between the germline ends. This CDR3 reads CASSIVAGAYEQYF. CDR3 DNA: TGTGCCAGTAGTATAGTGGCAGGGGCCTACGAGCAGTACTTC.

The chain carries TRBV13 and TRBJ2-5; D unclear. V was pared by 5 bases and J by 2 bases, with 18 bases between. This CDR3 is 16 amino acids long. Per germline, CDR1 PRHDT and CDR2 FYEKMQ (reference sequence). CDR3 protein: CASSRMHSDAQETQYF. CDR3 bases: TGTGCCAGCAGCCGGATGCACAGTGATGCGCAAGAGACCCAGTACTTC.